The entry below describes one T cell receptor (beta chain). Sampling times: baseline, cycle 4 day 1, cycle 7 day 1. The data were taken from a study of OX40 agonist ivuxolimab in advanced cancers. Assay used: immunoSEQ multiplex PCR; TCRdb lists only in-frame clones, some missing. This repertoire shows fewer than 100,000 clones, 80% to 90% found once; its top ten account for 9% to 10%. Germline CDR1 is SGHRS and CDR2 is YFSETQ. V was pared by 0 bases and J by 4 bases, with 11 bases between. The CDR3 sequence is 15 residues long. This material consisted of CD4+ or CD8+ T cells sorted from blood, taken in a trial of the OX40 agonist ivuxolimab. The chain joins TRBV5-1 to TRBJ1-3; the D is unclear. This clonotype was obtained from an adult with an advanced solid tumor such as melanoma, head and neck, liver or kidney cancer. The CDR3 DNA reads TGCGCCAGCAGCTTGGACGAAACCTCCGGAAACACCATATATTTT. It yields the protein CASSLDETSGNTIYF.